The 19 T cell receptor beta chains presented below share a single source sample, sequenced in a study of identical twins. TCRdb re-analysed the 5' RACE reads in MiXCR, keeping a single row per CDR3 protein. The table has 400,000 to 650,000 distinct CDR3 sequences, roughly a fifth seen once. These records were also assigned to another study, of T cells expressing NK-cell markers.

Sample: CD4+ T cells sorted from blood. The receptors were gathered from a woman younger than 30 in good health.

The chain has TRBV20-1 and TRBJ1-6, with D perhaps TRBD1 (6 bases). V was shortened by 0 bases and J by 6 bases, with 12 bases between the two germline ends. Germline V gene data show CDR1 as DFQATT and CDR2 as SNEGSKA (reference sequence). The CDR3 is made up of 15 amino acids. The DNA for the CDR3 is TGCAGTGCTAGAGAGGGGGGCGCGGGTAATTCACCCCTCCACTTT. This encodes CSAREGGAGNSPLHF.

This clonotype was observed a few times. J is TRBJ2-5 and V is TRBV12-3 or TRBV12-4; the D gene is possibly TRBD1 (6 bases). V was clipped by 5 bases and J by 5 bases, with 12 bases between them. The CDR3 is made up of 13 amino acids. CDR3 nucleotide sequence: TGTGCCAGCAGTAAAGGGGGATTGGAGACCCAGTACTTC. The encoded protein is CASSKGGLETQYF.

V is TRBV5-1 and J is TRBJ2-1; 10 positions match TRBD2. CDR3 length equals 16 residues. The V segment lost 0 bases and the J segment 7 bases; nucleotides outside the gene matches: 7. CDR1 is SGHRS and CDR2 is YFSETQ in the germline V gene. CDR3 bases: TGCGCCAGCAGCTTGGAAAGCGGGAGGGCGGGAAATGAGCAGTTCTTC. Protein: CASSLESGRAGNEQFF.

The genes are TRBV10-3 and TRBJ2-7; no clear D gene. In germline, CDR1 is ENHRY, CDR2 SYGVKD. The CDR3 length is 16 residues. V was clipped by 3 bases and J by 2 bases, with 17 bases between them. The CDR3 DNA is TGTGCCATCAGTGATCTAACCAGGACCGATACCTACGAGCAGTACTTC. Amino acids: CAISDLTRTDTYEQYF.

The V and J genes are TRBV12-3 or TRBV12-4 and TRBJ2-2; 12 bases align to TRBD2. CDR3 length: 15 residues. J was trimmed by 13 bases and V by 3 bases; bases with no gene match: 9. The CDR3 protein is CASSFLRLAGEGLFF. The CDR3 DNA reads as TGTGCCAGCAGTTTTCTGAGACTAGCGGGAGAGGGGCTGTTTTTT.

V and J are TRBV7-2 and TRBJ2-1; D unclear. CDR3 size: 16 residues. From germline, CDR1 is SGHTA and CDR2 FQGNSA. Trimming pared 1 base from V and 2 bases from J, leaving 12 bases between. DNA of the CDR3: TGTGCCAGCAGCTTAGGACCAACACTTACCTACAATGAGCAGTTCTTC. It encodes CASSLGPTLTYNEQFF.

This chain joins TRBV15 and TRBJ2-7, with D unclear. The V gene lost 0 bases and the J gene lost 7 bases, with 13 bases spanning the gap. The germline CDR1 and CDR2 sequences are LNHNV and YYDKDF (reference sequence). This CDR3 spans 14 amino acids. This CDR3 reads CATSRDVGQREQYF. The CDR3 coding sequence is TGTGCCACCAGCAGAGATGTCGGGCAGAGAGAGCAGTACTTC.

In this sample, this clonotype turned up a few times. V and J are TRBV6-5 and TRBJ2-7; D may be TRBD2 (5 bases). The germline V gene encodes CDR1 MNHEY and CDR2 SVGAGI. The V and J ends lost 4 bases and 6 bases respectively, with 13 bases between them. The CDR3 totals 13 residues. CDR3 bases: TGTGCCAGCAGTTCCTCGGACTCTCGCGAGCAGTACTTC. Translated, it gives CASSSSDSREQYF.

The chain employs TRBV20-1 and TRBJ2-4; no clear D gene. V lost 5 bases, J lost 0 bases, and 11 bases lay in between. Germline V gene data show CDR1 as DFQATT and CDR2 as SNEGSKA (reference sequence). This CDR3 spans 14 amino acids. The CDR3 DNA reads TGCAGTGCTCGAAACAGAGTAGCCAAAAACATTCAGTACTTC. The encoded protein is CSARNRVAKNIQYF.

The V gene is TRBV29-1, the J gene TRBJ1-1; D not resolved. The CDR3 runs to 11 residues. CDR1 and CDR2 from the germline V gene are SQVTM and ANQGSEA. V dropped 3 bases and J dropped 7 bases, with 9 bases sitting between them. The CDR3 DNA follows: TGCAGCGTTGATACGGCTGTTGAAGCTTTCTTT. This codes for CSVDTAVEAFF.

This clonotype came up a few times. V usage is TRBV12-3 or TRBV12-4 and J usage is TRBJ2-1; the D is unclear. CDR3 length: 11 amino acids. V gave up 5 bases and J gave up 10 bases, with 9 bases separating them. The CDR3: CASSTRLEQFF. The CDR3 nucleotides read TGTGCCAGCAGTACTCGACTGGAGCAGTTCTTC.

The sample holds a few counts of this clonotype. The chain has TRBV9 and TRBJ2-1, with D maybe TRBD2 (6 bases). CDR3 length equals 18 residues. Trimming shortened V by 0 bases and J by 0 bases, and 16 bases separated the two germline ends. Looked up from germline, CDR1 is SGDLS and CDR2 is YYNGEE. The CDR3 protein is CASSVARAGNSSYNEQFF. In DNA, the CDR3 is TGTGCCAGCAGCGTAGCTCGCGCGGGGAACAGCTCCTACAATGAGCAGTTCTTC.

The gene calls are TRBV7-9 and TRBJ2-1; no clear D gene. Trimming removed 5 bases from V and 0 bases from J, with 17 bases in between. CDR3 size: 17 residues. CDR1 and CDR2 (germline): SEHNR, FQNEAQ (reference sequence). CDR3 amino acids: CASSPDLQMSSYNEQFF. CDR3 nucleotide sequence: TGTGCCAGCAGCCCAGACCTACAGATGAGCTCCTACAATGAGCAGTTCTTC.

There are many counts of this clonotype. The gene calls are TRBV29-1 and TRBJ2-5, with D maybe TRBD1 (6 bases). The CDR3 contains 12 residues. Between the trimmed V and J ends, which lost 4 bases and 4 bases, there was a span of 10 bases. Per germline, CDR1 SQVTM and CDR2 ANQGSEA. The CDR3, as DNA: TGCAGCGTTGTAATCAGGGGAGAGACCCAGTACTTC. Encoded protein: CSVVIRGETQYF.

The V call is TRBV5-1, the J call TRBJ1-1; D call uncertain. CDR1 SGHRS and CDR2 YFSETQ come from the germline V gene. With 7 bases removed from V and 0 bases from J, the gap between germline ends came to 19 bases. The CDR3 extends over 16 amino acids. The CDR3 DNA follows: TGCGCCAGCCGCCTGGGGATCGGACCCATGAACACTGAAGCTTTCTTT. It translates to CASRLGIGPMNTEAFF.

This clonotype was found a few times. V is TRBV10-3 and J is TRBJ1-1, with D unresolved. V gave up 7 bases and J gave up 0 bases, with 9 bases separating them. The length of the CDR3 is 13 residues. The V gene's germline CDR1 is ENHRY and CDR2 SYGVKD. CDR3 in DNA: TGTGCCATCATGCCAGAGATGAACACTGAAGCTTTCTTT. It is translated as CAIMPEMNTEAFF.

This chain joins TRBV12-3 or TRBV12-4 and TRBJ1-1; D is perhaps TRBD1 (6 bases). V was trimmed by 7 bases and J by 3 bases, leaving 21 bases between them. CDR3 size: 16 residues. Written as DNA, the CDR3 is TGTGCCAGCACCCCGGTAGGGGGAGGTAAGGACACTGAAGCTTTCTTT. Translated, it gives CASTPVGGGKDTEAFF.

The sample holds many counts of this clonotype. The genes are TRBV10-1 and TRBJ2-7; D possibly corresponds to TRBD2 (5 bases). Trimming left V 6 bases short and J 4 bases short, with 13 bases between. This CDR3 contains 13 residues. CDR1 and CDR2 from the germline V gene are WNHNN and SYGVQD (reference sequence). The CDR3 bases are TGCGCCAGCAGCCCCGGAGGTCAATACGAGCAGTACTTC. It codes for CASSPGGQYEQYF.

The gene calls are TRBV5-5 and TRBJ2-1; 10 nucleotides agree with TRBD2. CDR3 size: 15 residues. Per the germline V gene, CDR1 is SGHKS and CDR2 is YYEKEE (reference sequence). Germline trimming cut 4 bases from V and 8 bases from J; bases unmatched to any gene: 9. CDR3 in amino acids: CASSQPGLAWDEQFF. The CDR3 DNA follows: TGTGCCAGCAGCCAACCGGGACTAGCGTGGGATGAGCAGTTCTTC.